This T cell receptor beta chain was obtained from a study of blood T cell repertoires in COVID-19. Turning to the study itself: Collection of acute and convalescent COVID-19 samples took place in the United States, Italy and Spain.

Per the original data handling: Estimation of nucleated cell counts was performed using reference gene primer amplification. TCRdb keeps only in-frame clones here, not all; method: immunoSEQ multiplex PCR. V, J and clone size were drawn from that table, and D and trimming were deduced from the DNA. This sample carries over 250,000 clones, around 90% of them seen once, and the ten largest clones take about 1.1%. Individuals drawn from 20 to 30 US areas were roughly 18 to 95 years old. Recovery meant two consecutive negative NP/OP PCR tests, professional clearance, or resolved symptoms. Sequencing was done on a sample of PBMCs or T cells enriched from blood (not recorded which). This clonotype was sampled from a woman under 40 who had recovered from COVID-19.

CDR3 DNA: TGCGCCAGCAGCCAAGATCGAGGTGGTTTTTGGACAGGGCGTCCAGATACGCAGTATTTT. It codes for CASSQDRGGFWTGRPDTQYF. The chain links TRBV4-3 to TRBJ2-3; TRBD1 matches 8 bases. This CDR3 comprises 20 residues. Germline V lookup: CDR1 LGHNA, CDR2 YSLEER. With V trimmed by 0 bases and J by 4 bases, 18 bases remained unmatched.